A single sample is the source of the 29 T cell receptor beta chains below, sequenced in a study of cytomegalovirus exposure and HLA in healthy donors. The PCR used 60 Vbeta and 13 Jbeta primers. Data came from immunoSEQ multiplex PCR; TCRdb stores just in-frame clones and leaves some out. The sample has about 150,000 clones, approximately 80% seen once; the top ten hold about 6.8%. The sequenced material came from PBMCs. These receptors all come from a man between 50 and 59 years old in good health and CMV-seropositive.

The chain recombines TRBV7-9 with TRBJ2-2, with 10 bases fitting TRBD2. The CDR3 is 16 residues long. Germline V gives CDR1 SEHNR, CDR2 FQNEAQ (reference sequence). J was trimmed by 2 bases and V by 3 bases; bases with no gene match: 3. Written as DNA, the CDR3 is TGTGCCAGCAGCTTTAGCGGGAGGCCCAACACCGGGGAGCTGTTTTTT. Protein: CASSFSGRPNTGELFF.

This clone was seen a handful of times. This rearrangement joins TRBV23-1 to TRBJ1-1; tentative D call: TRBD1 (6 bases). TRBV23-1 belongs to the ORF category, with a function that is uncertain. The CDR3 extends over 16 amino acids. The V gene lost 4 bases and the J gene lost 1 base, with 16 bases spanning the gap. The CDR3 nucleotides are TGCGCCAGCAGTCGGGGAATAGAACAGGGGAACACTGAAGCTTTCTTT. It is translated as CASSRGIEQGNTEAFF.

The gene calls are TRBV9 and TRBJ2-1, with TRBD2 matching over 14 bases. The CDR3 runs to 16 residues. Germline loops: CDR1 SGDLS, CDR2 YYNGEE. V gave up 3 bases and J gave up 8 bases; unmatched junction bases: 7. The CDR3 region is CASSALGTSGRYEQFF. DNA for the CDR3: TGTGCCAGCAGCGCCCTGGGGACTAGCGGGAGATATGAGCAGTTCTTC.

This chain uses TRBV4-2 with TRBJ2-2; D is undetermined. Trimming left V 4 bases short and J 5 bases short, with 14 bases between. Germline CDR1 LGHNA, CDR2 YNFKEQ. This CDR3 is 15 amino acids long. The CDR3, as DNA: TGTGCCAGCAGCCGCACGAGCCAGGATACCGGGGAGCTGTTTTTT. Its translation: CASSRTSQDTGELFF.

The chain recombines TRBV5-1 with TRBJ2-6; 12 bases are a match to TRBD1. This CDR3 is built from 18 residues. Germline lookup yields CDR1 SGHRS and CDR2 YFSETQ. J was trimmed by 3 bases and V by 3 bases; bases with no gene match: 7. CDR3: CASSYRDRGLNGANVLTF. The CDR3 DNA follows: TGCGCCAGCAGCTACCGGGACAGGGGGCTTAATGGGGCCAACGTCCTGACTTTC.

V and J are TRBV28 and TRBJ1-3, with D possibly matching TRBD1 (5 bases). This CDR3 comprises 14 residues. The germline V and J ends were trimmed by 2 bases and 4 bases, with 9 bases remaining between them. CDR1 is MDHEN, CDR2 SYDVKM, per germline. This CDR3 is CASSLDSLGNTIYF. The CDR3 DNA is TGTGCCAGCAGTTTAGACAGTCTCGGAAACACCATATATTTT.

V and J are TRBV2 and TRBJ1-1; the D gene is possibly TRBD1 (5 bases). CDR1 and CDR2 (germline): SNHLY, FYNNEI. This CDR3 contains 14 residues. Between the trimmed V and J ends, which lost 8 bases and 4 bases, there was a span of 17 bases. The CDR3 region has the DNA TGTGCCAGCGAAGAACTGACAGCGGGCACTGAAGCTTTCTTT. Its protein product is CASEELTAGTEAFF.

This clone was recorded only once. The rearrangement uses TRBV25-1 and TRBJ1-1, with D maybe TRBD1 (6 bases). The CDR3 contains 16 residues. Germline V gene data show CDR1 as MGHDK and CDR2 as SYGVNS. V shed 1 base and J shed 1 base, with 13 bases lying between them. CDR3 sequence reads: CASSESTGRGNTEAFF. CDR3 coding DNA: TGTGCCAGCAGTGAATCGACAGGCCGGGGGAACACTGAAGCTTTCTTT.

The chain couples TRBV4-2 to TRBJ2-5, with TRBD1 matching over 10 bases. Losses at the gene ends were 5 bases for V and 4 bases for J; bases not matched to a gene: 4. CDR1 and CDR2 from the germline V gene are LGHNA and YNFKEQ. The CDR3 length is 14 residues. DNA for the CDR3: TGTGCCAGCAGCGAACGACAGGGGGCAGAGACCCAGTACTTC. Encoded protein: CASSERQGAETQYF.

The rearrangement joins TRBV6-1 to TRBJ1-1; D unresolved. This CDR3 is 13 amino acids long. The germline V gene has CDR1 MNHNS and CDR2 SASEGT. Trimming took 7 bases from V and 0 from J, leaving 9 bases between them. CDR3 bases: TGTGCCAGCAAACTAGAACTGAACACTGAAGCTTTCTTT. Encoded protein: CASKLELNTEAFF.

V gene TRBV19 combines with J gene TRBJ2-1; perhaps TRBD1 as D (5 bases). Germline CDR1 and CDR2: LNHDA and SQIVND (reference sequence). CDR3 length equals 13 residues. V was cut by 10 bases and J by 3 bases, with 13 bases left in between. CDR3 nucleotides: TGTGCCACCCAGAAGGGGAACTACAATGAGCAGTTCTTC. This codes for CATQKGNYNEQFF.

In its sample, this clone was seen once. The rearrangement joins TRBV2 to TRBJ1-2; D is uncertain. The ends were cut back, 1 base at V and 4 bases at J, with 19 bases in the middle. Germline CDR1 SNHLY, CDR2 FYNNEI. The CDR3 is 17 amino acids. The CDR3 sequence: CASSEVRQPIASYGYTF. CDR3 bases: TGTGCCAGCAGTGAAGTCCGGCAGCCGATCGCTAGCTATGGCTACACCTTC.

On this clone itself: Other DNA sequences of this sample code for an identical CDR3. The chain recombines TRBV6-5 with TRBJ1-1; 7 bases align to TRBD1. J was trimmed by 1 base and V by 0 bases; bases with no gene match: 2. The CDR3 length is 15 residues. From germline, CDR1 is MNHEY and CDR2 SVGAGI. The CDR3 loop is CASSYSRTGNTEAFF. The CDR3 DNA follows: TGTGCCAGCAGTTACTCGCGGACAGGGAACACTGAAGCTTTCTTT.

The gene calls are TRBV7-6 and TRBJ2-1; 10 nucleotides match TRBD2. Germline values: CDR1 SGHVS, CDR2 FNYEAQ. The CDR3 is made up of 20 amino acids. Trimming took 5 bases from V and 0 from J; bases not matched to a gene: 16. CDR3 sequence (DNA): TGTGCCAGCAGCCCCGGACTAGCGGTCTTTCAGGGGAGCTCCTACAATGAGCAGTTCTTC. This encodes CASSPGLAVFQGSSYNEQFF.

The V call is TRBV7-2, the J call TRBJ1-1, with D perhaps TRBD1 (5 bases). The CDR3 contains 13 residues. CDR1 and CDR2 from the germline V gene are SGHTA and FQGNSA. V lost 5 bases, J lost 0 bases, and 7 bases lay in between. The CDR3 protein is CASSPTVNTEAFF. CDR3 coding DNA: TGTGCCAGCAGCCCGACAGTGAACACTGAAGCTTTCTTT.

The chain uses TRBV11-3 and TRBJ2-7, with a possible D match to TRBD2 (6 bases). CDR1 and CDR2 (germline): SGHNT, YENEEA. Trimming left V 5 bases short and J 2 bases short, with 16 bases between. The CDR3 has 15 residues. The CDR3 region is CASSPLGTLPYEQYV. CDR3 sequence (DNA): TGTGCCAGCAGCCCGCTCGGGACTTTACCCTACGAGCAGTACGTC.

The chain employs TRBV5-1 and TRBJ2-1; a weak D match, TRBD2 (6 bases). V lost 4 bases to trimming and J lost 4 bases, with 30 bases between them. The CDR3 runs to 20 residues. Germline V gene data show CDR1 as SGHRS and CDR2 as YFSETQ. Here the CDR3 DNA reads TGCGCCAGCAGCCAGCCCGGGGGACGGGGCGTAGGACATGGATACAATGAGCAGTTCTTC. Translated: CASSQPGGRGVGHGYNEQFF.

The chain's CDR3 is CASSHIFGVPGQRTGELFF. The CDR3 DNA is TGCGCCAGCAGCCATATTTTTGGCGTTCCGGGACAGAGGACCGGGGAGCTGTTTTTT. The chain is built from TRBV4-1 and TRBJ2-2; 7 nucleotides line up with TRBD1. Germline V lookup: CDR1 MGHRA, CDR2 YSYEKL. The CDR3 contains 19 residues. J lost 5 bases, V lost 3 bases, and 18 bases had no gene match.

The chain has TRBV5-6 and TRBJ1-3; D remains ambiguous. Trimming took off 1 base at V and 0 bases at J, with 11 bases between the two ends. CDR3 length: 16 residues. Germline loops: CDR1 SGHDT, CDR2 YYEEEE. CDR3 region: CASSLRGHGSGNTIYF. In nucleotides, the CDR3 is TGTGCCAGCAGCTTGCGAGGCCATGGCTCTGGAAACACCATATATTTT.

The V gene is TRBV15, the J gene TRBJ2-7, with 14 bases matching TRBD2. CDR3 length: 16 amino acids. Germline V gene lookup returns CDR1 LNHNV and CDR2 YYDKDF (reference sequence). V dropped 9 bases and J dropped 4; count of bases not matched to a gene: 11. This chain's CDR3 is CATQGGTSGRGYEQYV. In DNA, the CDR3 is TGTGCCACTCAAGGGGGGACTAGCGGGAGAGGGTACGAGCAGTACGTC.

V and J are TRBV9 and TRBJ2-7, with D possibly matching TRBD1 (7 bases). CDR3 size: 14 residues. Germline CDR1 SGDLS, CDR2 YYNGEE. V gave up 4 bases and J gave up 0 bases, with 11 bases separating them. The CDR3 DNA follows: TGTGCCAGCAGCACGCGGGACAGCTCCTACGAGCAGTACTTC. Translated, it gives CASSTRDSSYEQYF.

V and J are TRBV2 and TRBJ2-2, with TRBD1 matching over 10 bases. Trimming at V came to 6 bases and at J to 1 base, leaving 2 bases not matched to a gene. Per germline, CDR1 SNHLY and CDR2 FYNNEI. This CDR3 is 15 amino acids long. The DNA of the CDR3 is TGTGCCAGCAGCGACAGGGGGCTGAACACCGGGGAGCTGTTTTTT. Translating it yields CASSDRGLNTGELFF.

This clone was observed once. J is TRBJ2-2 and V is TRBV6-4; TRBD2 aligns across 8 bases. The V gene's germline CDR1 is MRHNA and CDR2 SNTAGT. V was pared by 7 bases and J by 4 bases, with 5 bases of the junction left unmatched. The CDR3 is made up of 14 amino acids. In DNA, the CDR3 is TGTGCCAGCACTAGGCTAGCGGGCACCGGGGAGCTGTTTTTT. Amino acid sequence: CASTRLAGTGELFF.

This clone was counted once. The genes are TRBV19 and TRBJ1-2; D unclear. V lost 5 bases and J lost 5, with 15 bases in between. The germline gives CDR1 LNHDA, CDR2 SQIVND (reference sequence). The CDR3 spans 14 residues. The CDR3 reads CASSSVRAEYGYTF. CDR3 DNA: TGTGCCAGTAGTTCCGTGAGGGCCGAGTATGGCTACACCTTC. The full variable domain, with the rest looked up from reference TRBV19 and TRBJ1-2, is DGGITQSPKYLFRKEGQNVTLSCEQNLNHDAMYWYRQDPGQGLRLIYYSQIVNDFQKGDIAEGYSVSREKKESFPLTVTSAQKNPTAFYLCASSSVRAEYGYTFGSGTRLTVV.

V gene TRBV14 combines with J gene TRBJ2-7; TRBD2 matches at 11 bases. This CDR3 contains 14 residues. Germline V gene lookup returns CDR1 SGHDN and CDR2 FVKESK. With V trimmed by 4 bases and J by 3 bases, 2 bases remained unmatched. CDR3 amino acids: CASSLAGGLYEQYV. For the CDR3, the DNA is TGTGCCAGCAGCCTAGCGGGAGGGCTCTACGAGCAGTACGTC.

This clone was observed a single time. This chain uses TRBV18 with TRBJ1-1; D not certain. Germline V gene sequence: CDR1 KGHSH, CDR2 LQKENI. Trimming cost V 10 bases and J 1 base, with 16 bases left between them. The CDR3 has 14 residues. CDR3 sequence (DNA): TGTGCCACGTCCGGTTTAGGAGGGAACACTGAAGCTTTCTTT. Protein: CATSGLGGNTEAFF.

The chain employs TRBV11-2 and TRBJ1-2; D not certain. CDR3 length equals 12 residues. V lost 1 base and J lost 11, with 11 bases in between. Germline-derived CDR1 and CDR2 are SGHAT and FQNNGV. This CDR3 is CASSLAGKPYTF. The CDR3 bases are TGTGCCAGCAGCTTAGCGGGGAAGCCTTACACCTTC.

The chain employs TRBV5-1 and TRBJ2-5, with a tentative D call TRBD2 (7 bases). V lost 5 bases, J lost 1 base, and 15 bases lay in between. The CDR3 has 15 residues. In germline, CDR1 is SGHRS, CDR2 YFSETQ. For the CDR3, the DNA is TGCGCCAGCAGGGTAATGGGGGGGCCCCAAGAGACCCAGTACTTC. Amino acids: CASRVMGGPQETQYF.

The rearrangement links TRBV10-3 to TRBJ2-1; a possible D gene is TRBD2 (5 bases). This CDR3 spans 13 amino acids. Germline V gene lookup returns CDR1 ENHRY and CDR2 SYGVKD. Trimming cost V 6 bases and J 5 bases, with 11 bases left between them. CDR3 sequence: CAISPRSDNEQFF. DNA of the CDR3: TGTGCCATCAGCCCTCGTAGCGACAATGAGCAGTTCTTC.